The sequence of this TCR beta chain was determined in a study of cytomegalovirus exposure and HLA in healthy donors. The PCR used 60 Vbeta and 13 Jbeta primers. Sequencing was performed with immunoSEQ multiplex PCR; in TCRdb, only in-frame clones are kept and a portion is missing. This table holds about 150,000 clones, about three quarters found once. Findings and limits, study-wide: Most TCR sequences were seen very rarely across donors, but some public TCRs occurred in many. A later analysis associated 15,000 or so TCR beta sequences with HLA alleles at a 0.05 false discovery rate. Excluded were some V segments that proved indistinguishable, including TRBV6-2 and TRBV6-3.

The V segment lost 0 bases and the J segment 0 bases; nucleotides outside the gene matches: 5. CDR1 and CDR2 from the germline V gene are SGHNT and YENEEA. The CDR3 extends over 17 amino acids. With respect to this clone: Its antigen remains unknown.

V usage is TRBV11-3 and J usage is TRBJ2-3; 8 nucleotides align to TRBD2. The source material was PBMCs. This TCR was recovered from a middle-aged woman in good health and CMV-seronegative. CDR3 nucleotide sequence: TGTGCCAGCAGCTTAGATGGAGCGGGGGCAAGCACAGATACGCAGTATTTT. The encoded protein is CASSLDGAGASTDTQYF.